This T cell receptor beta chain was sequenced in a study of blood T cell repertoires in COVID-19. Study details: Collection of acute and convalescent COVID-19 samples took place in the United States, Italy and Spain. T cells, B-cell-depleted T cells, or PBMCs supplied cDNA or gDNA.

Per the original data handling: Estimates of nucleated cell counts were drawn from the amplification of reference gene primers. TCRdb's copy holds only in-frame clones and misses some; the assay was immunoSEQ multiplex PCR. That table gives V, J and clone size, and the DNA gave D and trimming. This sample has about 56,000 clones; almost 85% occur once, and the top ten carry around 8.2%. Material for sequencing was peripheral blood. The TCR comes from a woman of 80 years or more with acute or convalescent COVID-19.

DNA for the CDR3: TGTGCCAGCAGTTCAGGGGTAGGCTACACCTTC. Protein product: CASSSGVGYTF. This chain connects TRBV6-5 to TRBJ1-2, with a possible D match to TRBD1 (6 bases). Germline assignment: CDR1 MNHEY and CDR2 SVGAGI. V gave up 4 bases and J gave up 8 bases, with 8 bases separating them. This CDR3 has 11 residues.